Following are 2 T cell receptor beta chains from one sample sequenced in a study of a mutant IDH1 vaccine in newly diagnosed glioma (dated by TCRdb to the early 2020s). The receptor library was made with the immunoSEQ multiplex PCR assay. The source is immuneACCESS, and TCRdb retained only in-frame sequences with V and J called. Part of the clones is not carried over; for the studies checked, unresolved V genes explain less than half of this, and the remainder is unexplained. This sample holds about 36,000 clones; 75% to 85% were observed only once. The top ten clonotypes cover over 12% of the sample. No antigen is known for these receptors. The sample's time point label is to be understood as: week 11, during vaccination. Every vaccine dose consisted of 300 ug of a 20-mer mutant IDH1 peptide in Montanide, administered subcutaneously together with topical imiquimod. The sequencing used peripheral blood mononuclear cells (PBMCs), collected from a glioma patient whose treatment included an IDH1 peptide vaccine. The receptors come from a woman aged 30 to 39 with glioma. Some clones in this sample may be carry-over from other donors' samples.

The chain has TRBV7-8 and TRBJ1-1; TRBD1 matches 8 bases. Germline V gives CDR1 SGHVS, CDR2 FQNEAQ. This CDR3 has 14 residues. V was pared by 5 bases and J by 5 bases, with 7 bases of the junction left unmatched. Here the CDR3 DNA reads TGTGCCAGCAGCCCGACAGGGGTCCGAACTGAAGCTTTCTTT. Protein product: CASSPTGVRTEAFF.

The J gene is TRBJ2-3, the V gene TRBV27, with D possibly called TRBD1 or TRBD2 (5 bases each). Trimming removed 2 bases from V and 6 bases from J, with 12 bases in between. The germline V gene has CDR1 MNHEY and CDR2 SMNVEV (reference sequence). The CDR3 consists of 14 residues. The CDR3 nucleotides read TGTGCCAGCAGTTTAAAGGTGTGGGGGGATACGCAGTATTTT. It specifies CASSLKVWGDTQYF.